This T cell receptor (beta chain) was sequenced during a study of T cell repertoires in cytomegalovirus infection. For the study at large: Through public TCR beta signatures, both CMV infection and matching HLA type were indicated.

The CDR3 is 14 residues long. Germline values: CDR1 SGHDN, CDR2 FVKESK. The ends were cut back, 2 bases at V and 1 base at J, with 8 bases in the middle. TCRdb re-derived calls from the reads in MiXCR, one entry per CDR3 protein. Counted here are about 920,000 distinct CDR3 sequences, less than 35% occurring once; the ten biggest clones make up around 15%. As regards this clonotype: Its antigen is not identified.

The sequenced sample was cultured CD8+ T cells from PBMCs, obtained from culture after CMV antigen stimulation. The TCR sequence derives from a human donor in good health (CMV status not recorded). Some clones in this sample may be carry-over from other donors' samples. The rearrangement uses TRBV14 and TRBJ1-1, with D unclear. The CDR3 DNA reads TGTGCCAGCAGCCAATTCAGGAAGAACACTGAAGCTTTCTTT. As protein: CASSQFRKNTEAFF. The full variable domain, with the rest looked up from reference TRBV14 and TRBJ1-1, is EAGVTQFPSHSVIEKGQTVTLRCDPISGHDNLYWYRRVMGKEIKFLLHFVKESKQDESGMPNNRFLAERTGGTYSTLKVQPAELEDSGVYFCASSQFRKNTEAFFGQGTRLTVV.